The present TCR beta chain was sequenced within a study of T cell repertoires in cytomegalovirus infection. In the study overall: An indication of both CMV infection and matching HLA type came from public TCR beta signatures. The study's findings and limits: People with CMV and the relevant HLA were identified by cumulative public TCR beta family frequency.

This clonotype occurred many times. Its antigen remains unknown. TCRdb analysed the reads with MiXCR anew, one entry per CDR3 protein. The table includes 150,000 to 200,000 distinct CDR3 sequences, 28% detected once. Sequenced input: PBMCs. The TCR was taken from a human donor in good health (CMV status not recorded). Some clones in this sample may be carry-over from other donors' samples.

CDR3 loop: CASSFYGGEETQYF. The DNA of the CDR3 is TGTGCCAGCAGTTTCTACGGGGGAGAAGAGACCCAGTACTTC. The chain recombines TRBV6-1 with TRBJ2-5; D might be TRBD2 (6 bases). Germline lookup yields CDR1 MNHNS and CDR2 SASEGT. The CDR3 runs to 14 residues. V shed 5 bases and J shed 3 bases, with 13 bases lying between them.